This TCR beta chain came from a study of glioma-infiltrating T cells after dendritic cell vaccination. Germline V lookup: CDR1 MRHNA, CDR2 SNTAGT. V was shortened by 0 bases and J by 6 bases, with 17 bases between the two germline ends. CDR3 length: 16 amino acids. Only patients with spare fresh-frozen tumor and over two years of follow-up were included. Isocitrate dehydrogenase mutation was absent in all glioblastoma patients. The method was immunoSEQ multiplex PCR; TCRdb's version includes in-frame clones alone and lacks a portion of them. The sample lists fewer than 40,000 clones, roughly 90% occurring once.

The V call is TRBV6-4, the J call TRBJ1-1, with D possibly TRBD1 on 6 matching bases. This specimen consisted of blood, obtained before dendritic cell vaccination. This TCR was recovered from a human donor with glioblastoma. The CDR3 nucleotides read TGTGCCAGCAGTGACTCCGCGGACAGATCCGGGGCTGAAGCTTTCTTT. Translated, it gives CASSDSADRSGAEAFF.